A single sample is the source of the 29 T cell receptor beta chains below, sequenced in a study of blood T cells in healthy people across ages. Primed by a sample-barcoded 5' primer and a J-beta primer mix, a second PCR proceeded for roughly 6 to 12 cycles. From the 5' RACE reads, TCRdb called clonotypes with MiXCR, one entry per CDR3 protein. This table holds 1,100,000 or so distinct CDR3 sequences, around 45% found once. Source material: blood. Receptor source: a woman aged 55-69 years in good health.

The chain combines TRBV11-2 with TRBJ1-1; D might be TRBD1 (5 bases). Germline V lookup: CDR1 SGHAT, CDR2 FQNNGV. The CDR3 is 15 amino acids. The V and J ends lost 5 bases and 0 bases respectively, with 13 bases between them. The CDR3 nucleotides read TGTGCCAGCAGCCCGAGGGGCAGAATGAACACTGAAGCTTTCTTT. Residues: CASSPRGRMNTEAFF. Looking up the rest from reference TRBV11-2 and TRBJ1-1 gives the full variable domain: EAGVAQSPRYKIIEKRQSVAFWCNPISGHATLYWYQQILGQGPKLLIQFQNNGVVDDSQLPKDRFSAERLKGVDSTLKIQPAKLEDSAVYLCASSPRGRMNTEAFFGQGTRLTVV.

The genes are TRBV12-3 or TRBV12-4 and TRBJ1-2; D gene ambiguous. CDR3 length: 13 amino acids. V shed 3 bases and J shed 6 bases, with 11 bases lying between them. The CDR3 spells CASSFEGGDGYTF. In nucleotides, the CDR3 is TGTGCCAGCAGTTTCGAGGGCGGGGATGGCTACACCTTC.

This clonotype came up many times. The chain employs TRBV5-1 and TRBJ2-7; no clear D. This CDR3 has 13 amino acids. Germline CDR1 SGHRS, CDR2 YFSETQ. Trimming left V 0 bases short and J 2 bases short, with 6 bases between. The CDR3 coding sequence is TGCGCCAGCAGCTTGGACTCCACCTACGAGCAGTACTTC. It is translated as CASSLDSTYEQYF.

The chain links TRBV28 to TRBJ2-7; 7 positions match TRBD2. The V gene's germline CDR1 is MDHEN and CDR2 SYDVKM. The CDR3 length is 16 residues. V lost 8 bases to trimming and J lost 2 bases; unmatched junction nucleotides: 15. CDR3 DNA: TGTGCCAGCGGAAACCCTCGGCGGGAGCTAACCTACGAGCAGTACTTC. Translating it yields CASGNPRRELTYEQYF.

V gene TRBV28 combines with J gene TRBJ2-3, with D perhaps matching TRBD1 (6 bases). Trimming left V 2 bases short and J 7 bases short, with 16 bases between. The germline gives CDR1 MDHEN, CDR2 SYDVKM. The CDR3 runs to 15 residues. The CDR3 reads CASSLLSQGSNTQYF. CDR3 DNA sequence: TGTGCCAGCAGTTTACTGAGCCAGGGGTCAAATACGCAGTATTTT.

The genes are TRBV29-1 and TRBJ1-6; 8 bases map to TRBD1. Losses at the gene ends were 6 bases for V and 10 bases for J; bases not matched to a gene: 8. The CDR3 runs 13 residues. CDR1 SQVTM and CDR2 ANQGSEA come from the germline V gene. Here the CDR3 DNA reads TGCAGCGTCCTGACAGGGGTAGGGTCACCCCTCCACTTT. This gives the protein CSVLTGVGSPLHF.

The chain links TRBV20-1 to TRBJ2-7; TRBD2 matches at 12 bases. The last part of the DNA fits TRBJ2-5 better; the J call may be wrong. This CDR3 has 15 amino acids. The germline V gene encodes CDR1 DFQATT and CDR2 SNEGSKA (reference sequence). The CDR3 bases are TGCAGTGTAACGCCTAGCGGGAGGGGGTGGGAGACCCAGTACTTC. This translates into CSVTPSGRGWETQYF.

This clonotype was counted many times. The gene calls are TRBV20-1 and TRBJ2-7; 8 nucleotides agree with TRBD2. The CDR3 is made up of 15 amino acids. Germline V gene lookup returns CDR1 DFQATT and CDR2 SNEGSKA (reference sequence). The V gene end was trimmed by 0 bases and the J gene end by 4 bases; junction bases not matched to a gene: 8. CDR3 in DNA: TGCAGTGCTAGAGATGGTGGCACTAGCGGTTACGAGCAGTACTTC. Residues: CSARDGGTSGYEQYF.

This clonotype was picked up a small number of times. The genes are TRBV15 and TRBJ2-1; D possibly uses TRBD1 or TRBD2 (5 bases each). In germline, CDR1 is LNHNV, CDR2 YYDKDF (reference sequence). V dropped 0 bases and J dropped 7 bases, with 10 bases sitting between them. The CDR3 consists of 14 residues. The CDR3 DNA reads TGTGCCACCAGCAGAGAGGTCAGGGAGAATGAGCAGTTCTTC. This codes for CATSREVRENEQFF. The full variable domain, with the rest looked up from reference TRBV15 and TRBJ2-1, is DAMVIQNPRYQVTQFGKPVTLSCSQTLNHNVMYWYQQKSSQAPKLLFHYYDKDFNNEADTPDNFQSRRPNTSFCFLDIRSPGLGDTAMYLCATSREVRENEQFFGPGTRLTVL.

This clonotype was detected a few times. The gene calls are TRBV4-2 and TRBJ2-2; D is unclear. The CDR3 has 12 amino acids. Trimming took off 1 base at V and 4 bases at J, with 1 base between the two ends. The germline CDR1 and CDR2 sequences are LGHNA and YNFKEQ. CDR3 sequence reads: CASSQATGELFF. CDR3 in DNA: TGTGCCAGCAGCCAAGCCACCGGGGAGCTGTTTTTT.

The chain carries TRBV12-3 or TRBV12-4 and TRBJ2-1, with 10 positions matching TRBD2. CDR3 length: 15 amino acids. The J segment lost 3 bases and the V segment lost 4 bases, leaving 3 bases of the junction unmatched. In DNA form, the CDR3 reads TGTGCCAGCAGTTCTAGCGGGAGTAACTACAATGAGCAGTTCTTC. As protein: CASSSSGSNYNEQFF.

In this sample, this clonotype turned up a few times. A read error may be the cause here, since a much bigger clone is one base away. The rearrangement uses TRBV27 and TRBJ1-5; 7 nucleotides match TRBD1. There are 15 residues in the CDR3. V was clipped by 5 bases and J by 8 bases; unmatched bases: 12. Germline lookup yields CDR1 MNHEY and CDR2 SMNVEV (reference sequence). The CDR3: CASSPATGQKEPQHF. CDR3 bases: TGTGCCAGCAGTCCGGCGACAGGGCAAAAGGAGCCCCAGCATTTT.

The rearrangement uses TRBV6-6 and TRBJ2-3, with D unclear. V shed 8 bases and J shed 1 base, with 10 bases lying between them. The CDR3 extends over 13 amino acids. Germline-derived CDR1 and CDR2 are MNHNY and SVGAGI (reference sequence). Here the CDR3 DNA reads TGTGCCAGCGTTAGGGATGGCACAGATACGCAGTATTTT. Protein: CASVRDGTDTQYF.

In its sample, this clonotype was seen a few times. The rearrangement uses TRBV20-1 and TRBJ2-1, with 10 bases aligning to TRBD2. The CDR3 runs 16 residues. J was trimmed by 7 bases and V by 0 bases; bases with no gene match: 9. The germline V gene encodes CDR1 DFQATT and CDR2 SNEGSKA (reference sequence). This CDR3 is CSARDDGLAAWNEQFF. CDR3 in DNA: TGCAGTGCTAGAGACGATGGACTAGCGGCTTGGAATGAGCAGTTCTTC.

The chain joins TRBV20-1 to TRBJ2-5; 7 positions match TRBD1. The ends lost 0 bases at V and 7 bases at J; junction bases unmatched: 8. The CDR3 is 14 residues long. CDR1 DFQATT and CDR2 SNEGSKA come from the germline V gene (reference sequence). The CDR3, as DNA: TGCAGTGCTAGAGATACCCGACAGGGCGCGACCCAGTACTTC. This gives the protein CSARDTRQGATQYF.

The rearrangement links TRBV28 to TRBJ2-1, with 9 positions matching TRBD2. The CDR3 is made up of 17 amino acids. CDR1 MDHEN and CDR2 SYDVKM come from the germline V gene. V was pared by 3 bases and J by 3 bases, with 9 bases of the junction left unmatched. CDR3: CASSFRGRAILYNEQFF. The CDR3 nucleotides are TGTGCCAGCAGTTTTCGCGGGAGGGCCATACTCTACAATGAGCAGTTCTTC.

The chain carries TRBV29-1 and TRBJ1-2; tentative D call: TRBD1 (5 bases). Per germline, CDR1 SQVTM and CDR2 ANQGSEA. CDR3 length: 14 residues. V was pared by 3 bases and J by 8 bases, with 19 bases between. CDR3 DNA: TGCAGCGTTGAGGGTGGGACCCTTCGTCGCGGCTACACCTTC. Its protein is CSVEGGTLRRGYTF. The entire variable domain, with the rest obtained from reference TRBV29-1 and TRBJ1-2, is as follows: SAVISQKPSRDICQRGTSLTIQCQVDSQVTMMFWYRQQPGQSLTLIATANQGSEATYESGFVIDKFPISRPNLTFSTLTVSNMSPEDSSIYLCSVEGGTLRRGYTFGSGTRLTVV.

Remarks on this clonotype: A much larger clone is a single base away; this may be a read error. The chain couples TRBV12-5 to TRBJ2-3; 7 positions match TRBD2. The CDR3 totals 15 residues. Germline V gene sequence: CDR1 LGHNT, CDR2 FRNRAP. The V gene end was trimmed by 3 bases and the J gene end by 2 bases; junction bases not matched to a gene: 5. CDR3 amino acids: CASGFLAANTDTQYF. DNA for the CDR3: TGTGCTAGTGGTTTTCTAGCGGCTAACACAGATACGCAGTATTTT.

A single count supports this clonotype. V and J are TRBV20-1 and TRBJ2-7; 11 bases agree with TRBD2. The DNA end favors TRBJ2-5, so the J call may be wrong. The CDR3 extends over 16 amino acids. CDR1 is DFQATT and CDR2 is SNEGSKA in the germline V gene (reference sequence). In DNA, the CDR3 is TGCAGTGCTAGTCTAGCGGGAGGTGGGGTTGAAGAGACCCAGTACTTC. Protein: CSASLAGGGVEETQYF.

CDR3 loop: CSARGLTEGQYF. Written as DNA, the CDR3 is TGCAGTGCCCGTGGACTTACCGAAGGTCAGTACTTC. The chain combines TRBV20-1 with TRBJ2-5; D possibly corresponds to TRBD2 (5 bases). The CDR3 length is 12 residues. Trimming removed 6 bases at V and 11 bases at J, with 19 bases between. Germline assignment: CDR1 DFQATT and CDR2 SNEGSKA (reference sequence).

This clonotype turned up a few times. This sequence joins TRBV2 and TRBJ1-2, with TRBD1 identical over 7 bases. CDR3 length: 14 amino acids. Germline trimming cut 6 bases from V and 0 bases from J; bases unmatched to any gene: 4. Germline CDR1 reads SNHLY; CDR2 reads FYNNEI. CDR3 region: CASRRQGANYGYTF. The CDR3 nucleotides are TGTGCCAGCAGGAGACAGGGAGCTAACTATGGCTACACCTTC. Drawing the rest from reference TRBV2 and TRBJ1-2, the complete variable domain is EPEVTQTPSHQVTQMGQEVILRCVPISNHLYFYWYRQILGQKVEFLVSFYNNEISEKSEIFDDQFSVERPDGSNFTLKIRSTKLEDSAMYFCASRRQGANYGYTFGSGTRLTVV.

The chain carries TRBV20-1 and TRBJ2-7; D gene ambiguous. The V gene's germline CDR1 is DFQATT and CDR2 SNEGSKA (reference sequence). This CDR3 has 15 residues. Trimming left V 7 bases short and J 0 bases short, with 19 bases between. The CDR3 DNA follows: TGCAGTGGCAATCCGGTACAGAAGTCCTCCTACGAGCAGTACTTC. It specifies CSGNPVQKSSYEQYF.

In the case of this clonotype: At one end the junction does not follow the germline gene, possibly because of a read error. The chain couples TRBV5-1 to TRBJ2-7, with a tentative D call TRBD1 (5 bases). CDR3 size: 16 residues. The germline CDR1 and CDR2 sequences are SGHRS and YFSETQ. The CDR3 sequence: CASSLDGASLGYERYF. Written as DNA, the CDR3 is TGCGCCAGCAGCTTGGATGGGGCATCACTTGGTTACGAGCGGTACTTC.

The chain recombines TRBV6-5 with TRBJ1-2; a weak D match, TRBD1 (6 bases). The ends were cut back, 0 bases at V and 9 bases at J, with 14 bases in the middle. CDR1 and CDR2 from the germline V gene are MNHEY and SVGAGI. The CDR3 runs 14 residues. The chain's CDR3 is CASSYSTGWQRYTF. CDR3 sequence (DNA): TGTGCCAGCAGTTACTCGACAGGCTGGCAGCGCTACACCTTC.

The V gene is TRBV12-3 or TRBV12-4, the J gene TRBJ1-2, with a tentative D call TRBD1 (5 bases). This CDR3 region has 13 residues. Between the trimmed V and J ends, which lost 5 bases and 12 bases, there was a span of 19 bases. The DNA of the CDR3 is TGTGCCAGCAGTCCCCTAGGGACCGCTCCTCACACCTTC. Translated, it gives CASSPLGTAPHTF.

This clonotype appeared a few times. V is TRBV12-3 or TRBV12-4 and J is TRBJ2-6; D uncertain. Trimming took 4 bases from V and 0 from J, leaving 7 bases between them. The CDR3 sequence is 15 residues long. The CDR3 loop is CASSCTGSGANVLTF. In DNA, the CDR3 is TGTGCCAGCAGTTGTACGGGCTCTGGGGCCAACGTCCTGACTTTC.

Concerning this clonotype: Germline and junction disagree at one end, which may indicate a read error. The J gene is TRBJ1-2, the V gene TRBV7-9, with D perhaps TRBD1 (5 bases). Germline V CDR1 and CDR2: SEHNR, FQNEAQ (reference sequence). This CDR3 region has 14 residues. The DNA of the CDR3 is TGTGCCAGCAGCTTATCAGGGAGGAACTATGGCTGCACCTTC. Translated: CASSLSGRNYGCTF. Together with reference TRBV7-9 and TRBJ1-2, the CDR3 gives the full variable domain: DTGVSQNPRHKITKRGQNVTFRCDPISEHNRLYWYRQTLGQGPEFLTYFQNEAQLEKSRLLSDRFSAERPKGSFSTLEIQRTEQGDSAMYLCASSLSGRNYGCTFGSGTRLTVV.

Here the CDR3 reads CASGPDQGGRAGGYTF. CDR3 coding DNA: TGTGCTAGTGGGCCCGATCAGGGGGGCCGGGCCGGTGGCTACACCTTC. The chain joins TRBV12-5 to TRBJ1-2; the match to TRBD1 covers 7 bases. The CDR3 has 16 residues. CDR1 and CDR2 from the germline V gene are LGHNT and FRNRAP. With V trimmed by 6 bases and J by 7 bases, 17 bases remained unmatched. The full variable domain, rest sourced from reference TRBV12-5 and TRBJ1-2, is DARVTQTPRHKVTEMGQEVTMRCQPILGHNTVFWYRQTMMQGLELLAYFRNRAPLDDSGMPKDRFSAEMPDATLATLKIQPSEPRDSAVYFCASGPDQGGRAGGYTFGSGTRLTVV.

The chain couples TRBV20-1 to TRBJ1-5; 10 nucleotides match TRBD1. J lost 1 base, V lost 3 bases, and 9 bases had no gene match. The V gene's germline CDR1 is DFQATT and CDR2 SNEGSKA (reference sequence). This CDR3 region has 17 residues. The CDR3 DNA follows: TGCAGTGCTAGGGCGGACAGGGGGGATCTGAGCAATCAGCCCCAGCATTTT. It encodes CSARADRGDLSNQPQHF.